This T cell receptor beta chain was documented in a study of CXCR3-negative and CXCR3-positive naive CD8 T cells. This CDR3 is built from 14 residues. Germline assignment: CDR1 MNHEY and CDR2 SMNVEV (reference sequence). On this clonotype: Its antigen is undetermined.

Whole-study results and caveats: Partly lower CXCR3 expression followed cryopreservation, and most assays relied on fresh PBMCs. Sequencing showed both naive subsets with comparably high diversity, and memory CD8+ cells much lower. In naive cells, CXCR3-negative and CXCR3-positive subsets had similar TRBV-TRBJ usage; memory cells differed.

The study sorted every CD8+ T cell subset in triplicate at approximately 300,000 cells each. In preparing the TRB cDNA libraries, 5' RACE with UMI labels was used. TCRdb reprocessed the 5' RACE reads and reports one entry per CDR3 protein, with no DNA. Reported are some 38,000 distinct CDR3 sequences; the ten largest clones contain about 14%. The sequencing input was memory CD8+ T cells from blood. The V gene is TRBV27, the J gene TRBJ2-2; TCRdb lists TRBD2, though no DNA is available to test this call. This clonotype was sampled from a human donor in good health. Some clones in this sample may be carry-over from other donors' samples. The CDR3 sequence: CATLAGANTGELFF.